This entry describes one T cell receptor beta chain. The antigen is undetermined. Assay: immunoSEQ multiplex PCR; the TCRdb copy retains only in-frame clones and omits some. The table includes 2 million to 2.5 million clones, around 90% detected once. These data belong to a study of shared clonotypes between healthy human individuals. The donor population consisted of healthy HIV-negative adults with no recent acute infections or vaccinations. Germline loops: CDR1 SGHNT, CDR2 YYREEE (reference sequence). The CDR3 is 17 amino acids. V lost 4 bases to trimming and J lost 0 bases; unmatched junction nucleotides: 10. Study-wide findings and caveats: The expectation was that sequencing depth would affect clonotype sharing among donors. Some clonotypes were shared by all four sorted-subset donors, while others were not shared. The non-shared ones had lower generation probabilities than the shared ones.

The chain links TRBV5-4 to TRBJ2-1, with 7 bases fitting TRBD2. The TCR sequence derives from a man in his late teens or twenties in good health. Some clones in this sample may be carry-over from other donors' samples. The sequenced sample was naive CD4+ T cells from PBMCs. The subset is: CD45RA+ positively selected. The CDR3 DNA sequence: TGTGCCAGCAGCCCCCCCCCGGGAGGTGGCTCCTACAATGAGCAGTTCTTC. It is translated as CASSPPPGGGSYNEQFF. Combining the CDR3 with reference TRBV5-4 and TRBJ2-1 gives the whole variable domain ETGVTQSPTHLIKTRGQQVTLRCSSQSGHNTVSWYQQALGQGPQFIFQYYREEENGRGNFPPRFSGLQFPNYSSELNVNALELDDSALYLCASSPPPGGGSYNEQFFGPGTRLTVL.